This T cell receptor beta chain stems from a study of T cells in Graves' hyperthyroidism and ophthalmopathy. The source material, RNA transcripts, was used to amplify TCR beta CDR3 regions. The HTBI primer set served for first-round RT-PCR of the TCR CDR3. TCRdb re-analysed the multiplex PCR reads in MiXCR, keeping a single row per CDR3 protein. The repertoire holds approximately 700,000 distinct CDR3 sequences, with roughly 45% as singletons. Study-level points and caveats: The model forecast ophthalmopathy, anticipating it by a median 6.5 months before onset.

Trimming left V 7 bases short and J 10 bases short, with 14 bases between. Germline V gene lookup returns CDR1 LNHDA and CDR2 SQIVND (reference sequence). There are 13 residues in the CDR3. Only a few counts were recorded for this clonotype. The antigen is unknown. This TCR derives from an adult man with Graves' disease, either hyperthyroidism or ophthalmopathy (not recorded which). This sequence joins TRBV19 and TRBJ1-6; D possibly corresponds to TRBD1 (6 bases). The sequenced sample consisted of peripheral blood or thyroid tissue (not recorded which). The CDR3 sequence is CASKGEGGSPLHF. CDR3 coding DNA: TGTGCCAGTAAGGGGGAGGGAGGATCACCCCTCCACTTT.